This T cell receptor (beta chain) was profiled in a study of cytomegalovirus exposure and HLA in healthy donors (TCRdb year 2017). Background on the whole study: In an earlier analysis of 587 of the donors, around 290 Gb of sequence data and about 110 million unique TCR beta sequences from approximately 180 million T cells were reported. Roughly 300 gigabases of sequencing data and around 90 million unique TCR sequences made up an early release that covered fewer than 650 HLA-typed donors. Of the roughly 400 genotyped donors, around 81% fell in the genetic ancestry cluster associated with self-reported Caucasian donors. The study was designed to test whether signatures of past pathogen exposure could be identified by cataloging public T cell receptors. The study profiled the T cell repertoires of hundreds of subjects by immunosequencing and related them to cytomegalovirus serostatus. Besides the first cohort of 666 subjects, a separate validation cohort made up of over 95 different subjects was used. The study combined high-throughput TCR immunosequencing, statistical association of individual TCRs with disease status, and machine learning to predict cytomegalovirus infection status. A later analysis re-analyzed previously published TCR beta repertoires from roughly 600 donors and added high-resolution HLA genotyping to study TCR occurrence patterns. In the later analysis, no new phenotypic data were used to find candidate immune exposures; instead, reliance was placed on TCR beta sequences and their occurrence across donors. An earlier analysis of nearly 600 of the donors applied high-throughput TCR beta sequencing to assess whether each TCR beta V gene segment acted as functional or pseudogenic. Donor age, sex, ethnicity and CMV serostatus were collected together with the repertoire data. A later genetic analysis took genome-wide SNP genotypes for 398 of the 666 donors and used that subset as a discovery cohort. Every repertoire in the discovery cohort had been generated on one and the same sequencing platform. HLA typing included class I and class II loci at four-digit resolution. Typing coverage differed by locus: A, B, C, DRB1 and DQB1 were typed in about 629-640 donors, DQA1 in around 500, DPA1 in 600 to 610, and DPB1 in 472. About five DR-DQ haplotypes were treated as single units for association and clustering because of strong linkage in the cohort. Across 300 to 500 genotyped donors of the cohort, an average of about 240,000 unique TCR beta nucleotide sequences per donor were sequenced, and around 20% of those sequences were non-productive.

The library relied on the immunoSEQ multiplex PCR assay. A mixture of 60 forward primers for TCR Vbeta segments and 13 reverse primers for TCR Jbeta segments was used in the multiplex PCR. The CDR3 region of rearranged TCR beta genes was amplified from genomic DNA with a multiplex PCR assay. On the Illumina HiSeq System, the amplified TCR beta libraries were sequenced as 87-base-pair reads. The published analysis was carried out like this. Across the 700 or so repertoires, a later analysis counted tens of millions of unique TCR beta chains, roughly 11 million of which were shared by at least two donors. A nearest-neighbor algorithm error-corrected the raw reads and collapsed the reads into unique sequences, merging closely related sequences to remove PCR and sequencing errors. CDR3 sequences were aligned to IMGT reference sequences to assign V, D and J gene segments. For a sequence to be retained, a match of at least six nucleotides was required to both a V gene segment and a J gene segment. Rearrangements were called productive when the CDR3 lacked stop codons and stayed in frame with V and J; all others were non-productive. CDR3 was defined according to IMGT convention as the region running from the second conserved V-encoded cysteine to the conserved J-encoded phenylalanine. In an earlier analysis of some 550 of the donors, sequences lacking an unambiguous match to a single V gene segment were excluded. An earlier analysis of some 610 of the donors called V segments functional above 56.7% productive rearrangements and segregating when the between-donor standard deviation exceeded 5%. A statistical classification framework was built to diagnose cytomegalovirus status from the catalog of TCR beta chain sequences. In a later analysis, TCR nucleotide sequences were compared against IMGT/GENE-DB human TR gene sequences so that V and J genes could be assigned. Using the TCRdist pipeline, a later analysis assigned CDR3 sequences along with most-parsimonious VDJ recombination scenarios. A later analysis defined each TCR beta chain by its CDR3 amino acid sequence plus V-gene family, and excluded reads lacking a unique V-gene family. A later analysis removed 592 highly shared, low-generation-probability nucleotide sequences to deal with suspected cross-contamination and a sequencing artifact. In a later analysis, a clonal expansion index was calculated for each public chain from normalized within-repertoire ranks of inferred template counts. In a later analysis, generation probabilities were computed using a VDJ recombination model fitted to out-of-frame rearrangements, and the results were checked against IGoR. Hypergeometric tests were used in a later analysis to score TCR-TCR, TCR-HLA and TCR-CMV co-occurrence, with a repertoire-size bias correction applied to the TCR pairs. To estimate false discovery rates, a later analysis permuted the HLA or CMV assignments 20 times. A later analysis grouped co-occurring TCRs with DBSCAN, adding TCRdist sequence similarity when clustering within HLA-allele-positive subsets. Co-occurrence clustering excluded repertoires with fewer than 30,000 or more than 120,000 public chains, plus five with anomalous nucleotide sharing. TCRdb mirrors the immuneACCESS table, restricted to in-frame sequences. Some clones are absent from its copies; in checked studies, under half trace to an unresolved V gene, and the reason for the others is unknown. V, J and clone size reflect that table, while D and trimming were determined from the DNA. Recorded for this sample are 45,000 to 65,000 clones; 65% to 85% of them occurred a single time. The ten largest clonotypes hold roughly 1.5% of the sample.

This clone was counted only a few times. Its antigen is unknown. Base-call qualities are not available, and no considerably larger clone is one nucleotide away. Summary of the overall study and its limitations: The presence/absence analyses assumed that sequencing depth was roughly uniform across donors, and that assumption may not be true. In a later analysis, around 17,000 TCR beta sequences were associated with specific HLA alleles at a false discovery rate of 0.05. According to a later analysis, most CMV-associated TCR beta chains appeared to be HLA-restricted, and the HLA associations seemed to be driven largely by CMV exposure. The authors suggested that the approach could potentially be generalized to other disease states and immunological phenotypes. In this cohort, only TCR beta chains were sequenced, and detectable features were limited by the absence of alpha or paired-chain data. Several of the top co-occurrence clusters appeared to be linked to parvovirus B19, influenza, CMV and Epstein-Barr virus, according to a later analysis. The 87-base-pair reads could not distinguish some IMGT-functional V segments, including TRBV6-2 and TRBV6-3, so those segments were excluded. In a later analysis, HLA-associated TCR beta chains were found to be more clonally expanded and to have lower generation probabilities than equally common non-associated chains. An association between a missense DCLRE1C variant and V-gene and J-gene trimming of TCR beta chains was found in a later genetic analysis and replicated in an independent cohort. Across donors, most TCR sequences were observed very rarely, whereas some public TCRs were present in many individuals. The classifier was reported to diagnose cytomegalovirus status with high specificity and sensitivity in both the original and validation cohorts. Because HLA typing was missing for some donors at each locus, association tests included only the typed subset. According to a later analysis, TCR association rates differed among HLA loci, with DRB1 alleles showing the most associated TCRs and HLA-C alleles showing the fewest. A later genetic analysis reported fewer N-insertions in productive TCRs among donors in an Asian-associated ancestry cluster than the roughly 700-donor mean. CMV serostatus was the only immune exposure information available for the cohort. When HLA alleles, especially DR and DQ, strongly co-occurred, TCR associations were difficult to assign to individual alleles. Correlated functional status among segregating V segments might be attributable to linkage disequilibrium, but an unknown experimental factor could not be ruled out. In an earlier analysis of some 500 of the donors, most TCR beta V segments appeared in productive rearrangements about 87% or about 30% of the time, broadly matching IMGT annotations. In vitro tests confirmed that a few of the cytomegalovirus-associated TCR beta chains recognize cytomegalovirus antigens. A further reported finding was that TCR beta sequences accurately predicted the HLA-A and HLA-B alleles for most subjects in the first cohort. The study listed 164 TCR beta chains as associated with cytomegalovirus. Fewer than 20 rarely observed V segments, including chromosome 9 orphons, were excluded from the earlier analysis of several hundred of the donors because counts were too low. The sequencing pipeline was judged likely to have produced a cluster of highly shared sequence variants as a technical artifact.

The cohort was made up of hundreds of healthy bone marrow donors. All cohort members were sampled while nominally healthy, although unrecorded immune exposures were likely present. The donor tested CMV seronegative, placing the donor among the 350 to 400 seronegative members of the cohort. A peripheral blood sample was provided by each donor, and peripheral blood mononuclear cells were used for TCR beta sequencing. The Qiagen DNeasy Blood Extraction Kit was used to extract genomic DNA from the blood cell samples. Based on the germline V gene, the CDR1 and CDR2 sequences are LGHNA and YNFKEQ. From cysteine to phenylalanine, the CDR3 is 16 amino acids long. Left in the record is the CDR3 DNA by itself, 48 bases read in frame from the first base. Trimming costs V 0 bases and J 0 bases, and their ends lie 11 bases apart.

The chain couples TRBV4-2 to TRBJ1-1, with the D gene call left open. The sequenced material came from PBMCs. The sequence was collected from a man aged 30 to 45 in good health and CMV-seronegative. The nucleotide sequence is TGTGCCAGCAGCCAAGATCCCAGGTCTATGAACACTGAAGCTTTCTTT. The resulting protein is CASSQDPRSMNTEAFF.